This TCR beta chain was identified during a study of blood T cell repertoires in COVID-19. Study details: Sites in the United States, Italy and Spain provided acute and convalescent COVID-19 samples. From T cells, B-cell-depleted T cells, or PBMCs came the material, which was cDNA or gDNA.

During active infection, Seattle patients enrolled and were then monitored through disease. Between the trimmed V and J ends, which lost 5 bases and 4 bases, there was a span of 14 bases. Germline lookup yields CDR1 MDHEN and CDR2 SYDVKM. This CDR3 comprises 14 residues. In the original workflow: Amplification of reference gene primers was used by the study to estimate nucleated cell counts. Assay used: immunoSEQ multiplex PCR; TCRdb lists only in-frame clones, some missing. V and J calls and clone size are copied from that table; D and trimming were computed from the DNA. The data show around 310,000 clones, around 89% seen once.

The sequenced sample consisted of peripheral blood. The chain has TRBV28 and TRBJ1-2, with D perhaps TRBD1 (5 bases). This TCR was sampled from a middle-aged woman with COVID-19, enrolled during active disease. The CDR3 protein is CASSRREVGYGYTF. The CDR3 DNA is TGTGCCAGCAGTCGCAGGGAGGTGGGCTATGGCTACACCTTC.